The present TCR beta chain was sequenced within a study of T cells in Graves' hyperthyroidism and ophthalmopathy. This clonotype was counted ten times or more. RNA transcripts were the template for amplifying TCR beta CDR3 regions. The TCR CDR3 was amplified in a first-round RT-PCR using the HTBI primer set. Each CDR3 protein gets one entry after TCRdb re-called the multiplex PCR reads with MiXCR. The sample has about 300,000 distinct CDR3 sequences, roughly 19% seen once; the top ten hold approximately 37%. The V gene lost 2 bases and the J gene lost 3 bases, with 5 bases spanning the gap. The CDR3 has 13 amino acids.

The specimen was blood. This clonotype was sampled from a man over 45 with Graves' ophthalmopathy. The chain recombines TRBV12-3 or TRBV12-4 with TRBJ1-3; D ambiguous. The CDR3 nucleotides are TGTGCCAGCAGTTTACGGCGTGGAAACACCATATATTTT. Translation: CASSLRRGNTIYF.